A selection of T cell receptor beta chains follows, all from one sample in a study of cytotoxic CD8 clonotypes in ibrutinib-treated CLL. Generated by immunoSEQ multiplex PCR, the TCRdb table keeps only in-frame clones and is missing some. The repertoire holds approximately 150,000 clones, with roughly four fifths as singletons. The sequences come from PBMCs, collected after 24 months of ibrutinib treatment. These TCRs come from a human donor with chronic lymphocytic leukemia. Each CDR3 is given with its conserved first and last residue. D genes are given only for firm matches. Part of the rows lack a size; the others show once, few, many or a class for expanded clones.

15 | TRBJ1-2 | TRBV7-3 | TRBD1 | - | TGTGCCAGCAGCCCCCTGGGGGGACAGGGGGATGGCTACACCTTC | CASSPLGGQGDGYTF
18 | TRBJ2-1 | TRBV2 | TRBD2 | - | TGTGCCAGCAGTCCTACCGGTCTGACTAGCGGAACTTACAATGAGCAGTTCTTC | CASSPTGLTSGTYNEQFF
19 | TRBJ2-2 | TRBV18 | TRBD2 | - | TGTGCCAGCTCACCACCGGATCCGGGACTAGCAATCAACACCGGGGAGCTGTTTTTT | CASSPPDPGLAINTGELFF
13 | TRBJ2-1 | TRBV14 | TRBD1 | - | TGTGCCAGCTTCCAGGGGGCCTTCAATGAGCAGTTCTTC | CASFQGAFNEQFF
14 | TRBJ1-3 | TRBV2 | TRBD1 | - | TGTGCCAGCAGTCTCACAGGGGCTGGAAACACCATATATTTT | CASSLTGAGNTIYF
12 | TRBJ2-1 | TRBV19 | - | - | TGTGCCACCGTCGCGGGCTACAATGAGCAGTTCTTC | CATVAGYNEQFF
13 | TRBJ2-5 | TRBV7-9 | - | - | TGTGCCAGCAGCCAAGCTGTCCAAGAGACCCAGTACTTC | CASSQAVQETQYF
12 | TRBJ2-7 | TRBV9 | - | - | TGTGCCAGCGGTGGCTTGATCAACGAGCAGTACTTC | CASGGLINEQYF
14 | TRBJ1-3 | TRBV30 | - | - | TGTGCCTGGAGTGTAGGAAGCTCTGGAAACACCATATATTTT | CAWSVGSSGNTIYF
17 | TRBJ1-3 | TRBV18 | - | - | TGTGCCAGCTCACCACGTTTAGGAAAGGATTCTGGAAACACCATATATTTT | CASSPRLGKDSGNTIYF
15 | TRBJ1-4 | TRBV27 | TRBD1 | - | TGTGCCAGCAGTTTTTTAGGGGGCATTAATGAAAAACTGTTTTTT | CASSFLGGINEKLFF
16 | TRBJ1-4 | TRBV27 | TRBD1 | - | TGTGCCAGCACCCGTTCACCCCAGGGGGCAGGTGAAAAACTGTTTTTT | CASTRSPQGAGEKLFF
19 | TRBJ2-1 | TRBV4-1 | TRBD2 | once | TGCGCCAGCAGCCAAGATTTGCATCCTGGACTAGCGTCACCGGATGAGCAGTTCTTC | CASSQDLHPGLASPDEQFF
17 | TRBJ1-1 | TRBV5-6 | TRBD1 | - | TGTGCCAGCAGCCCGGACAGGACGGTAGGATCGAACACTGAAGCTTTCTTT | CASSPDRTVGSNTEAFF
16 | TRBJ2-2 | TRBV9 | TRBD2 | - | TGTGCCAGCAGCTCCAGCGGGAGGGTTGGGACCGGGGAGCTGTTTTTT | CASSSSGRVGTGELFF
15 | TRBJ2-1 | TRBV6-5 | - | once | TGTGCCAGCAGGTATTATGCTGGGGGGTCTGGTGAGCAGTTCTTC | CASRYYAGGSGEQFF
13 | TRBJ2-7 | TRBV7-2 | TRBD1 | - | TGTGCCAGCAGCGAGAGGGGGCTGGGGGAGCAGTACTTC | CASSERGLGEQYF
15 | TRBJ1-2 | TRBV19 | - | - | TGTGCCAGTAGTATCACTACAGGGTCGAGCTATGGCTACACCTTC | CASSITTGSSYGYTF
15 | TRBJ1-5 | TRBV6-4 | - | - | TGTGCCAGCACCCGCCGGGGCTATAGCAATCAGCCCCAGCATTTT | CASTRRGYSNQPQHF
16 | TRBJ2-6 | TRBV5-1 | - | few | TGCGCCAGCAGCCAAAACGGAGCATCTGGGGCCAACGTCCTGACTTTC | CASSQNGASGANVLTF
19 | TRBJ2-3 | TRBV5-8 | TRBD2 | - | TGTGCCAGCAGCTTGGATAGATCGGGGACTAGCGGATTCACAGATACGCAGTATTTT | CASSLDRSGTSGFTDTQYF
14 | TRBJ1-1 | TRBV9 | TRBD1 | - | TGTGCCAGCAGCGTAAGTCAACAGGGGGCTGAAGCTTTCTTT | CASSVSQQGAEAFF
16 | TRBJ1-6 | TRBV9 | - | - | TGTGCCAGCAGCGCTTCCGGACAGCTTGGGAATTCACCCCTCCACTTT | CASSASGQLGNSPLHF
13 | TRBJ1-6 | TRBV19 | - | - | TGTGCCAGTAGAACCGGACTGAGTTCACCCCTCCACTTT | CASRTGLSSPLHF
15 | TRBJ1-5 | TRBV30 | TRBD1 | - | TGTGCCTGGAGTAGGGACAGGGGATGGAATCAGCCCCAGCATTTT | CAWSRDRGWNQPQHF
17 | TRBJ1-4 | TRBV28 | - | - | TGTGCCAGCAGTTTAGGTCGGGGAAGTGGAACTAATGAAAAACTGTTTTTT | CASSLGRGSGTNEKLFF
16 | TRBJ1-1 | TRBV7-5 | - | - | TGTGTCAGAAGCTTAAGACCCCGGGACCGAAACACTGAAGCTTTCTTT | CVRSLRPRDRNTEAFF
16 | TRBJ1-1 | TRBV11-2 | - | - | TGTGCCAGCAGCCTCGGGACATTTGGAGTATCTGGTGAAGCTTTCTTT | CASSLGTFGVSGEAFF
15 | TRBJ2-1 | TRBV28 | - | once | TGTGCCAGCAGTTCCCCTAGAGTTCCATACAATGAGCAGTTCTTC | CASSSPRVPYNEQFF
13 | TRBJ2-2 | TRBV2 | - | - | TGTGCCAGCAGTATGACGGACAATACTCATGTGTTTTTT | CASSMTDNTHVFF
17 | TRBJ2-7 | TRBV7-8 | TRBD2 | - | TGTGCCAGCAGCGCCCCGGGAGGGTACCGACCGTCGGAGGAGCAGTACTTC | CASSAPGGYRPSEEQYF
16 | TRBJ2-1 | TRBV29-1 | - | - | TGCAGCGTCAAACCTAGGAACCCTAGCTCCTACAATGAGCAGTTCTTC | CSVKPRNPSSYNEQFF
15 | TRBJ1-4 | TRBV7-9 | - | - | TGTGCCAGCAGCCCCGGGACCATCAACGGGGAGAAACTGTTTTTT | CASSPGTINGEKLFF
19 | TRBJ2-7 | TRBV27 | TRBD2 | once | TGTGCCAGCAGTTTGGGTCTAGCGGGCCTCCTACCCCATGGATTGGAGCAGTACTTC | CASSLGLAGLLPHGLEQYF
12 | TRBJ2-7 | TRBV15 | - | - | TGTGCCACCGGGCAGGGTCCCTACGAGCAGTACTTC | CATGQGPYEQYF
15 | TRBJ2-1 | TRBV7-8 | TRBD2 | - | TGTGCCAGCAGCTCCGTAGCGGGGGGCGGGAATGAGCAGTTCTTC | CASSSVAGGGNEQFF
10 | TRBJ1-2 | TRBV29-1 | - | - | TGCAGCGGCTACGGCTATGGCTACACCTTC | CSGYGYGYTF
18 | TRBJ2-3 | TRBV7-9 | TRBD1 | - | TGTGCCAGCAGCTTAGCGGATATCCCAGGGGGCCTCACAGATACGCAGTATTTT | CASSLADIPGGLTDTQYF
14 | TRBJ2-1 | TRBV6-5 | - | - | TGTGCCAGCAGAAAGAGGACTGGTCGTAGTGAGCAGTTCTTC | CASRKRTGRSEQFF
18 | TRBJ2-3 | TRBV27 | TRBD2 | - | TGTGCCAGCAGTTCGACGGGACTAGCGGGAGGCCCCACAGATACGCAGTATTTT | CASSSTGLAGGPTDTQYF
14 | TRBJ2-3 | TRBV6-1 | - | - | TGTGCCAGCACCGAAGACTACAGCACAGATACGCAGTATTTT | CASTEDYSTDTQYF
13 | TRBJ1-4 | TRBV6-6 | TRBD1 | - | TGTGCCAGCGTCAGGGGGCCTAATGAAAAACTGTTTTTT | CASVRGPNEKLFF
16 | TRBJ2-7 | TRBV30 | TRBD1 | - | TGTGCCTGGAGTCCCACAGGGGCCAAACTCTCCTACGAGCAGTACTTC | CAWSPTGAKLSYEQYF
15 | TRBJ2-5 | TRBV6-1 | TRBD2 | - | TGTGCCAGCAGCAGACTAGCGGGAATGGGAGAGACCCAGTACTTC | CASSRLAGMGETQYF
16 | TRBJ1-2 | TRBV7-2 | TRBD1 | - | TGTGCCAGCAGCTTAAAGACAGGGGCTTCGCACTATGGCTACACCTTC | CASSLKTGASHYGYTF
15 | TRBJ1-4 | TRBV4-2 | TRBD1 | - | TGTGCCAGCAGCCGAGACAGGGTGAAGAATGAAAAACTGTTTTTT | CASSRDRVKNEKLFF
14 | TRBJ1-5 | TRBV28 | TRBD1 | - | TGTGCCAGCAGTATGACAGGGAGCAATCAGCCCCAGCATTTT | CASSMTGSNQPQHF
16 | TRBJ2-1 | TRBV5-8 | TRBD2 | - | TGTGCCAGCAGCTTTACTAGCGGGTTAAGAAAGAATGAGCAGTTCTTC | CASSFTSGLRKNEQFF
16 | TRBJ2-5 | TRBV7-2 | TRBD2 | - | TGTGCCAGCAGCCCGGGACTAGCGGGGTACCAAGAGACCCAGTACTTC | CASSPGLAGYQETQYF
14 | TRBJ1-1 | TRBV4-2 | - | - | TGTGCCAGCAGCCAAGGACTGATGAACACTGAAGCTTTCTTT | CASSQGLMNTEAFF
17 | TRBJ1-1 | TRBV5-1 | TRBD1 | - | TGCGCCAGCAGCGGGCAGGACAGGGGTAGGGGGAACACTGAAGCTTTCTTT | CASSGQDRGRGNTEAFF
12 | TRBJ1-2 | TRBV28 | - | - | TGTGCCAGCAGCAGGCTCGAGCGAAGCTACACCTTC | CASSRLERSYTF
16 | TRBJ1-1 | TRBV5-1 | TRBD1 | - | TGCGCCAGCAGCTTGATGGGACAGACCCTGAACACTGAAGCTTTCTTT | CASSLMGQTLNTEAFF
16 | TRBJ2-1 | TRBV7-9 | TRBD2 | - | TGTGCCAGCAGTTCAGGCGGGAGGGTTTCCTACAATGAGCAGTTCTTC | CASSSGGRVSYNEQFF